What follows are 14 T cell receptor beta chains derived from one specimen sequenced in a study of blood T cells in healthy people across ages. The authors ran a second PCR of roughly 7 to 11 cycles using a sample-barcoded 5' primer and a J-beta primer mix. One entry per CDR3 protein results from TCRdb running MiXCR on the 5' RACE reads. The sample yields hundreds of thousands of distinct CDR3 sequences, about 50% seen once. Sequencing was done on a sample of blood. The receptors were sampled from a woman aged 80 or older in good health.

The chain combines TRBV7-9 with TRBJ1-2; 7 bases align to TRBD1. The CDR3 consists of 14 residues. The ends lost 1 base at V and 5 bases at J; junction bases unmatched: 4. The germline V gene has CDR1 SEHNR and CDR2 FQNEAQ (reference sequence). The CDR3 DNA reads as TGTGCCAGCAGCTTAGGTGACAGGGTTTATGGCTACACCTTC. Protein: CASSLGDRVYGYTF.

This clonotype was observed at least ten times. The J gene is TRBJ1-6, the V gene TRBV27; the D is unclear. Germline V gene data show CDR1 as MNHEY and CDR2 as SMNVEV (reference sequence). V shed 0 bases and J shed 0 bases, with 12 bases lying between them. The CDR3 has 18 amino acids. CDR3 region: CASSLSNLGSSYNSPLHF. The CDR3 region has the DNA TGTGCCAGCAGTTTATCGAATTTGGGGAGCTCCTATAATTCACCCCTCCACTTT.

Remarks on this clonotype: Mismatch with germline at one junction end may stem from a read error. The chain employs TRBV5-1 and TRBJ1-2; D not certain. Germline-derived CDR1 and CDR2 are SGHRS and YFSETQ. The CDR3 is 15 amino acids. The CDR3 protein is CVSSFPDQANYGYTF. The CDR3 DNA follows: TGCGTCAGCAGCTTCCCGGACCAAGCTAACTATGGCTACACCTTC. Complete variable domain (other parts from reference TRBV5-1 and TRBJ1-2): KAGVTQTPRYLIKTRGQQVTLSCSPISGHRSVSWYQQTPGQGLQFLFEYFSETQRNKGNFPGRFSGRQFSNSRSEMNVSTLELGDSALYLCVSSFPDQANYGYTFGSGTRLTVV.

The table lists this clonotype with a few counts. The rearrangement uses TRBV5-1 and TRBJ1-1; 9 bases align to TRBD1. The ends lost 5 bases at V and 7 bases at J; junction bases unmatched: 9. The CDR3 consists of 14 residues. CDR1 and CDR2 from the germline V gene are SGHRS and YFSETQ. CDR3 in amino acids: CASRWTGASGEAFF. The CDR3 coding sequence is TGCGCCAGCAGATGGACAGGGGCCTCGGGTGAAGCTTTCTTT.

In its sample, this clonotype was seen a few times. V and J are TRBV3-1 and TRBJ2-5, with D maybe TRBD2 (6 bases). V gave up 0 bases and J gave up 9 bases, with 14 bases separating them. CDR1 is LGHDT, CDR2 YNNKEL, per germline (reference sequence). The CDR3 has 14 amino acids. CDR3: CASSQEGRWGAQYF. The DNA for the CDR3 is TGTGCCAGCAGCCAAGAGGGTCGATGGGGGGCCCAGTACTTC.

This clonotype showed up many times. The V and J genes are TRBV2 and TRBJ2-3; no definite D call. The CDR3 has 12 residues. V was clipped by 8 bases and J by 0 bases, with 6 bases between them. From germline, CDR1 is SNHLY and CDR2 FYNNEI. The CDR3 region has the DNA TGTGCCAGCCACACTAGCACAGATACGCAGTATTTT. This translates into CASHTSTDTQYF.

In its sample, this clonotype was seen many times. V and J are TRBV7-3 and TRBJ1-5, with TRBD1 as a possible D gene (5 bases). V lost 5 bases to trimming and J lost 3 bases, with 8 bases between them. Germline values: CDR1 SGHTA, CDR2 FQGTGA. The CDR3 totals 13 residues. The CDR3 loop is CASSRGPNQPQHF. CDR3 sequence (DNA): TGTGCCAGCAGCCGGGGCCCCAATCAGCCCCAGCATTTT. The variable domain in full, completed from reference TRBV7-3 and TRBJ1-5, reads GAGVSQTPSNKVTEKGKYVELRCDPISGHTALYWYRQSLGQGPEFLIYFQGTGAADDSGLPNDRFFAVRPEGSVSTLKIQRTERGDSAVYLCASSRGPNQPQHFGDGTRLSIL.

J is TRBJ2-1 and V is TRBV12-3 or TRBV12-4; 7 nucleotides match TRBD2. The CDR3 is made up of 14 amino acids. V lost 3 bases and J lost 8; bases outside the gene matches: 7. The CDR3 is CASSFMAGVDEQFF. The CDR3 DNA follows: TGTGCCAGCAGTTTCATGGCGGGAGTCGATGAGCAGTTCTTC.

The J gene is TRBJ1-4, the V gene TRBV5-5; D is ambiguous. The CDR3 has 16 amino acids. Trimming removed 4 bases at V and 2 bases at J, with 15 bases between. Looked up from germline, CDR1 is SGHKS and CDR2 is YYEKEE (reference sequence). The CDR3 is CASSRILTGTNEKLFF. The CDR3, as DNA: TGTGCCAGCAGCCGCATTCTAACGGGGACTAATGAAAAACTGTTTTTT.

As to this clonotype: A much larger clone sits a single nucleotide away, making a read error possible. This chain links TRBV29-1 with TRBJ2-5; 9 bases fit TRBD1. Germline CDR1 SQVTM, CDR2 ANQGSEA. Germline trimming cut 7 bases from V and 11 bases from J; bases unmatched to any gene: 14. The CDR3 extends over 13 amino acids. DNA for the CDR3: TGCAGCGCTGGCGGGACAGGGTACAATGAGCAGTACTTC. Amino acids: CSAGGTGYNEQYF. The full variable domain, its missing parts supplied by reference TRBV29-1 and TRBJ2-5, is SAVISQKPSRDICQRGTSLTIQCQVDSQVTMMFWYRQQPGQSLTLIATANQGSEATYESGFVIDKFPISRPNLTFSTLTVSNMSPEDSSIYLCSAGGTGYNEQYFGPGTRLLVL.

This chain uses TRBV2 with TRBJ2-1; either TRBD1 or TRBD2 may fit D (5 bases each). Looked up from germline, CDR1 is SNHLY and CDR2 is FYNNEI. V lost 7 bases to trimming and J lost 6 bases, with 16 bases between them. The CDR3 length is 14 residues. The CDR3 here is CASKTVRDPNEQFF. The CDR3 coding sequence is TGTGCCAGCAAGACCGTCCGGGACCCCAATGAGCAGTTCTTC.

J is TRBJ2-7 and V is TRBV28; D may match TRBD1 or TRBD2 (5 bases each). Germline V CDR1 and CDR2: MDHEN, SYDVKM. The CDR3 loop spans 15 amino acids. V gave up 1 base and J gave up 7 bases, with 17 bases separating them. CDR3 protein: CASSLSGRRSGEQYF. The CDR3 DNA reads as TGTGCCAGCAGTTTATCAGGGCGGAGGTCCGGGGAGCAGTACTTC.

For this clonotype: Relative to the germline gene, one junction end is altered; a read error may explain this. The genes are TRBV12-3 or TRBV12-4 and TRBJ2-1; D is undetermined. CDR3 size: 13 residues. The CDR3 region is CASGFTMVHEQFF. CDR3 DNA sequence: TGTGCCAGCGGTTTTACGATGGTACATGAGCAGTTCTTC.

V gene TRBV6-2 or TRBV6-3 combines with J gene TRBJ2-5; D is ambiguous. Trimming took off 2 bases at V and 1 base at J, with 8 bases between the two ends. This CDR3 spans 14 amino acids. CDR1 is MNHEY, CDR2 SVGEGT, per germline. The DNA for the CDR3 is TGTGCCAGCAGTTACCCCCAAGGCCAAGAGACCCAGTACTTC. Amino acid sequence: CASSYPQGQETQYF.